Listed here are 13 T cell receptor beta chains from one sample, sequenced in a study of cytomegalovirus exposure and HLA in healthy donors. TCRdb keeps only in-frame clones here, not all; method: immunoSEQ multiplex PCR. The sample has 170,000 or so clones, 75% to 90% seen once; the top ten hold approximately 15%. Sequencing was done on a sample of PBMCs. The receptors come from a man aged 18 to 30 in good health and CMV-seropositive.

The CDR3 loop is CASSIDERLYGYTF. Written as DNA, the CDR3 is TGTGCCAGTAGTATAGACGAACGACTTTATGGCTACACCTTC. The chain carries TRBV19 and TRBJ1-2; D gene unclear. Germline CDR1 and CDR2: LNHDA and SQIVND (reference sequence). V gave up 0 bases and J gave up 5 bases, with 10 bases separating them. This CDR3 has 14 residues.

The chain has TRBV4-1 and TRBJ2-1, with a possible D match to TRBD2 (7 bases). This CDR3 has 17 amino acids. The ends were cut back, 0 bases at V and 12 bases at J, with 24 bases in the middle. Germline CDR1 reads MGHRA; CDR2 reads YSYEKL. CDR3 in DNA: TGCGCCAGCAGCCAAGATCGGGGGGCGGGAGTAGGGATCAGGCAGTTCTTC. Its translation: CASSQDRGAGVGIRQFF.

The chain couples TRBV30 to TRBJ1-4; no clear D gene. From germline, CDR1 is GTSNPN and CDR2 SVGIG (reference sequence). Trimming pared 2 bases from V and 0 bases from J, leaving 10 bases between. This CDR3 contains 15 residues. The CDR3 region is CAWSPSDATNEKLFF. Here the CDR3 DNA reads TGTGCCTGGAGTCCCAGCGATGCAACTAATGAAAAACTGTTTTTT.

Comment on this clone: Relative to the germline gene, one junction end is altered; a read error may explain this. The rearrangement links TRBV10-3 to TRBJ1-2, with TRBD1 matching 8 bases. This CDR3 region has 13 residues. Germline assignment: CDR1 ENHRY and CDR2 SYGVKD. The CDR3 DNA reads as TGTGCCAGCAGTGATGGACAGGGCATCGGCTACACCTTC. Translation gives CASSDGQGIGYTF.

V usage is TRBV6-6 and J usage is TRBJ1-2; no clear D gene. The CDR3 is 13 amino acids. The ends were cut back, 6 bases at V and 0 bases at J, with 8 bases in the middle. Germline CDR1 reads MNHNY; CDR2 reads SVGAGI (reference sequence). The CDR3 coding sequence is TGTGCCAGCAGCCTAACAGCTAACTATGGCTACACCTTC. Translation: CASSLTANYGYTF.

J is TRBJ2-1 and V is TRBV5-1, with 11 bases fitting TRBD2. V shed 4 bases and J 5 bases; nucleotides not matched to a gene: 11. Germline assignment: CDR1 SGHRS and CDR2 YFSETQ. The CDR3 extends over 17 amino acids. The CDR3, as DNA: TGCGCCAGCAGCGCGCGAGCCGGGACTAGCGGCAACAATGAGCAGTTCTTC. It specifies CASSARAGTSGNNEQFF.

This clone came up many times. This chain links TRBV6-6 with TRBJ1-3, with 9 bases matching TRBD1. The CDR3 loop spans 15 amino acids. CDR1 and CDR2 (germline): MNHNY, SVGAGI (reference sequence). Germline trimming cut 6 bases from V and 7 bases from J; bases unmatched to any gene: 10. In DNA form, the CDR3 reads TGTGCCAGCAGGCAAGGACAGGGGATATGGAACACCATATATTTT. Its protein product is CASRQGQGIWNTIYF.

V and J are TRBV28 and TRBJ2-7; 9 nucleotides agree with TRBD2. Germline V gene lookup returns CDR1 MDHEN and CDR2 SYDVKM. Trimming took 5 bases from V and 2 from J; bases not matched to a gene: 7. The CDR3 totals 15 residues. CDR3 sequence reads: CASSDAGTSTYEQYF. The CDR3 DNA reads as TGTGCCAGCAGTGACGCCGGGACTAGCACCTACGAGCAGTACTTC.

The chain employs TRBV6-6 and TRBJ2-7, with 11 positions matching TRBD1. Looked up from germline, CDR1 is MNHNY and CDR2 is SVGAGI (reference sequence). The CDR3 is made up of 13 amino acids. V dropped 8 bases and J dropped 4; count of bases not matched to a gene: 4. The CDR3 protein is CASLGQGAYEQYF. CDR3 DNA: TGTGCCAGCCTCGGACAGGGGGCTTACGAGCAGTACTTC.

This CDR3 reads CAWSAQGGRQPQHF. As DNA, the CDR3 is TGTGCCTGGAGTGCCCAGGGAGGAAGGCAGCCCCAGCATTTT. The chain carries TRBV30 and TRBJ1-5; D may be TRBD1 (5 bases). The V gene lost 1 base and the J gene lost 7 bases, with 14 bases spanning the gap. The germline V gene has CDR1 GTSNPN and CDR2 SVGIG (reference sequence). CDR3 length: 14 residues.

The chain carries TRBV11-2 and TRBJ1-1; D remains ambiguous. Trimming removed 1 base from V and 3 bases from J, with 21 bases in between. The germline CDR1 and CDR2 sequences are SGHAT and FQNNGV. The CDR3 covers 18 residues. CDR3 nucleotides: TGTGCCAGCAGCTTAGTTGGAAGTGCTGTCGATGCGGACACTGAAGCTTTCTTT. Protein: CASSLVGSAVDADTEAFF.

This clone was seen a single time. The chain links TRBV18 to TRBJ1-2; no firm D call. Germline CDR1 reads KGHSH; CDR2 reads LQKENI. V shed 4 bases and J shed 6 bases, with 12 bases lying between them. This CDR3 is built from 13 residues. Here the CDR3 DNA reads TGTGCCAGCTCACTTCAATTGGCGGATGGCTACACCTTC. The encoded protein is CASSLQLADGYTF. Based on the CDR3 plus reference TRBV18 and TRBJ1-2, the full variable domain is NAGVMQNPRHLVRRRGQEARLRCSPMKGHSHVYWYRQLPEEGLKFMVYLQKENIIDESGMPKERFSAEFPKEGPSILRIQQVVRGDSAAYFCASSLQLADGYTFGSGTRLTVV.

The V call is TRBV19, the J call TRBJ1-2, with D maybe TRBD1 (5 bases). The CDR3 has 15 amino acids. Germline-derived CDR1 and CDR2 are LNHDA and SQIVND (reference sequence). V dropped 3 bases and J dropped 3 bases, with 14 bases sitting between them. The chain's CDR3 is CASSITTEIHYGYTF. The CDR3 DNA reads as TGTGCCAGTAGTATCACGACAGAAATTCACTATGGCTACACCTTC.